What follows is one T cell receptor (beta chain) and its context. Sequenced by immunoSEQ multiplex PCR; TCRdb stores in-frame clones only, minus some. Among under 200,000 clones listed, about 82% were seen once. This entry belongs to a study of blood T cell repertoires in COVID-19. About the study: Collection of acute and convalescent COVID-19 samples took place in the United States, Italy and Spain.

The sequenced material came from peripheral blood. The sequence derives from a man between 65 and 80 years old with active or convalescent COVID-19.

Here the CDR3 reads CASSPDTNYGYTF. The CDR3 nucleotides read TGTGCCAGCAGCCCGGACACTAACTATGGCTACACCTTC. The chain combines TRBV5-6 with TRBJ1-2; D is possibly TRBD1 (5 bases). V was clipped by 4 bases and J by 0 bases, with 7 bases between them. The CDR3 has 13 amino acids. CDR1 is SGHDT, CDR2 YYEEEE, per germline.